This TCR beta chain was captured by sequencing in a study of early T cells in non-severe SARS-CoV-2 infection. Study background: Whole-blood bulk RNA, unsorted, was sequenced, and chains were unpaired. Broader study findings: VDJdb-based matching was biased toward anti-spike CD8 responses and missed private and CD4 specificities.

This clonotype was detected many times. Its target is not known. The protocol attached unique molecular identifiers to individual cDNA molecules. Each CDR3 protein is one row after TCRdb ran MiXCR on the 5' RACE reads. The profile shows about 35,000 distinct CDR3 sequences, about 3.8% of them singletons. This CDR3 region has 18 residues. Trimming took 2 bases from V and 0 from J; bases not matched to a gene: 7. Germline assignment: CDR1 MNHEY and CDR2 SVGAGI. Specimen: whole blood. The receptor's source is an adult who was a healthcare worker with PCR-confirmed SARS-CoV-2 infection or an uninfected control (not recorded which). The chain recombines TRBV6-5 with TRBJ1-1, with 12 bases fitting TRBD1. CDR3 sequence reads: CASSYGTGGPWVNTEAFF. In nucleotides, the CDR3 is TGTGCCAGCAGTTACGGGACAGGGGGCCCGTGGGTGAACACTGAAGCTTTCTTT.